This TCR beta chain is from a study of cytomegalovirus exposure and HLA in healthy donors (dated by TCRdb to 2016 to 2017). About the investigation overall: In an earlier analysis of under 600 of the donors, 276 Gb of sequence data and 100 million or so unique TCR beta sequences from about 179 million T cells were reported. Approximately 310 gigabases of sequencing data and tens of millions of unique TCR sequences were included in an early release covering about 700 HLA-typed donors. Among the roughly 400 genotyped donors, approximately 81% belonged to the genetic ancestry cluster associated with self-reported Caucasian donors. The study aimed to test whether signatures of past pathogen exposure could be identified by cataloging public T cell receptors. The study profiled the T cell repertoires of fewer than 850 subjects by immunosequencing and related them to cytomegalovirus serostatus. In addition to the first cohort of approximately 650 subjects, a separate validation cohort of 130 or so different subjects was used. To predict cytomegalovirus infection status, the study combined high-throughput TCR immunosequencing, statistical association of individual TCRs with disease status, and machine learning. In a later analysis, previously published TCR beta repertoires from about 670 donors were re-analyzed and high-resolution HLA genotyping was added so that TCR occurrence patterns could be studied. In the later analysis, no new phenotypic data were used to find candidate immune exposures; instead, reliance was placed on TCR beta sequences and their occurrence across donors. In an earlier analysis of 500 to 650 of the donors, high-throughput TCR beta sequencing was used to judge whether each TCR beta V gene segment behaved as functional or pseudogenic. Donor age, sex, ethnicity and CMV serostatus were compiled alongside the repertoire data. Genome-wide SNP genotypes for about 65% of the 666 donors were used in a later genetic analysis, which treated that subset as a discovery cohort. All discovery cohort repertoires had been generated on a single sequencing platform. HLA typing covered class I and class II loci at four-digit resolution. Typing coverage differed by locus: A, B, C, DRB1 and DQB1 were typed in roughly 620-630 donors, DQA1 in about 550, DPA1 in nearly 610, and DPB1 in just under 480. A few DR-DQ haplotypes were treated as single units for association and clustering because of strong linkage in the cohort. Among some 410 genotyped donors of the cohort, an average of roughly 240,000 unique TCR beta nucleotide sequences were sequenced per donor, roughly 20% of them non-productive.

This clone appeared a single time. What this receptor recognizes is not known. The input lacks base qualities; no much larger clone sits a single base away. Results and caveats for the whole study, not just this receptor: It was suggested by the authors that the approach could potentially be generalized to other disease states and immunological phenotypes. In vitro tests confirmed that a few of the cytomegalovirus-associated TCR beta chains recognize cytomegalovirus antigens. This cohort had only TCR beta chains sequenced, and the lack of alpha or paired-chain data limited which features could be detected. When HLA alleles, especially DR and DQ, strongly co-occurred, TCR associations were difficult to assign to individual alleles. The presence/absence analyses assumed that sequencing depth was roughly uniform across donors, and that assumption may not be true. A later analysis found that TCR association rates varied across HLA loci, with DRB1 alleles showing the most associated TCRs and HLA-C alleles the fewest. In an earlier analysis of fewer than 700 of the donors, most TCR beta V segments appeared in productive rearrangements about 87% or about 30% of the time, broadly matching IMGT annotations. Correlated functional status among segregating V segments might reflect linkage disequilibrium, but an unknown experimental factor could not be ruled out. According to a later analysis, parvovirus B19, influenza, CMV and Epstein-Barr virus appeared linked to several top co-occurrence clusters. A further reported finding was that TCR beta sequences accurately predicted the HLA-A and HLA-B alleles for most subjects in the first cohort. Specific HLA alleles were associated with 18,000 or so TCR beta sequences at a false discovery rate of 0.05 in a later analysis. In a later genetic analysis, a missense DCLRE1C variant was associated with V-gene and J-gene trimming of TCR beta chains, and the association was replicated in an independent cohort. A cluster of highly shared sequence variants was judged likely to represent a technical artifact of the sequencing pipeline. Because counts were too low, about 18 rarely observed V segments, including chromosome 9 orphons, were left out of the earlier analysis of 500 to 750 of the donors. The study listed 170 or so TCR beta chains as associated with cytomegalovirus. The only immune exposure information available for the cohort was CMV serostatus. In a later analysis, HLA-associated TCR beta chains showed more clonal expansion and lower generation probabilities than non-associated chains that were equally common. Because HLA typing was missing for some donors at each locus, association tests included only the typed subset. In a later analysis, most CMV-associated TCR beta chains were found to appear HLA-restricted, with HLA associations seemingly driven largely by CMV exposure. While some public TCRs were present in many individuals, most TCR sequences turned up only very rarely across donors. According to a later genetic analysis, donors in an Asian-associated ancestry cluster had fewer N-insertions in productive TCRs than the approximately 650-donor mean. The classifier was reported to diagnose cytomegalovirus status with high specificity and sensitivity in both the original cohort and the validation cohort.

The library was generated by the immunoSEQ multiplex PCR assay. For the multiplex PCR, a mixture combining 60 forward primers for TCR Vbeta segments and 13 reverse primers for TCR Jbeta segments was used. The CDR3 region of rearranged TCR beta genes was amplified from genomic DNA by a multiplex PCR assay. Amplified TCR beta libraries were sequenced as 87-base-pair reads on the Illumina HiSeq System. Per the original workflow: In a later analysis, around 80 million unique TCR beta chains were counted across the approximately 640 repertoires, and about 10 million of these chains were shared by at least two donors. To remove PCR and sequencing errors, raw reads were error-corrected and collapsed into unique sequences using a nearest-neighbor algorithm that merged closely related sequences. V, D and J gene segments were assigned by aligning CDR3 sequences to IMGT reference sequences. For a sequence to be retained, at least a six-nucleotide match to both a V gene segment and a J gene segment was required. A rearrangement was called productive if the CDR3 had no stop codons and remained in frame with V and J, and every other rearrangement was called non-productive. CDR3 was defined according to IMGT convention as the region running from the second conserved V-encoded cysteine to the conserved J-encoded phenylalanine. Sequences without an unambiguous match to a single V gene segment were excluded from the earlier analysis of several hundred of the donors. In an earlier analysis of some 590 of the donors, V segments were called functional above 56.7% productive rearrangements and were called segregating when the between-donor standard deviation exceeded 5%. A statistical classification framework was developed to diagnose cytomegalovirus status using the catalog of TCR beta chain sequences. A later analysis assigned V and J genes by comparing TCR nucleotide sequences with IMGT/GENE-DB human TR gene sequences. Using the TCRdist pipeline, a later analysis assigned CDR3 sequences along with most-parsimonious VDJ recombination scenarios. In a later analysis, every TCR beta chain was defined by the combination of its CDR3 amino acid sequence and its V-gene family, and reads without a unique V-gene family were dropped. To address suspected cross-contamination and a sequencing artifact, a later analysis removed around 590 highly shared, low-generation-probability nucleotide sequences. In a later analysis, a clonal expansion index for each public chain was calculated from normalized within-repertoire ranks of inferred template counts. A later analysis computed generation probabilities with a VDJ recombination model fitted to out-of-frame rearrangements, and checked the results against IGoR. A later analysis scored TCR-TCR, TCR-HLA and TCR-CMV co-occurrence with hypergeometric tests, applying a repertoire-size bias correction to TCR pairs. To estimate false discovery rates, a later analysis permuted the HLA or CMV assignments 20 times. A later analysis grouped co-occurring TCRs with DBSCAN, adding TCRdist sequence similarity when clustering within HLA-allele-positive subsets. Repertoires with fewer than 30,000 or more than 120,000 public chains, plus five repertoires with anomalous nucleotide sharing, were excluded from co-occurrence clustering. What TCRdb holds here is the immuneACCESS table cut down to in-frame rearrangements. Part of the clones is not present; checked against another copy, under half of the missing clones reflect an unresolved V gene, and the others are unexplained. Clonal size and the V and J genes are those of that table, whereas D and trimming came from the DNA. The table for this sample lists about 85,000 clones; roughly 80% of them were counted only once. The ten biggest clones cover about 30% of the sample.

The cohort consisted of approximately 690 healthy bone marrow donors. At the time of sampling, every cohort member was nominally healthy, though immune exposures that went unrecorded were likely present. The donor was CMV seropositive and belonged to the group of 250 to 350 seropositive cohort members. A peripheral blood sample was provided by each donor, and peripheral blood mononuclear cells were used for TCR beta sequencing. Genomic DNA was extracted from the blood cell samples with the Qiagen DNeasy Blood Extraction Kit. This receptor was taken from a middle-aged man in good health and CMV-seropositive. Sample: PBMCs.

The CDR3 protein is CASSISGRLWEQYF. The sequence in DNA is TGTGCCAGCAGTATTAGCGGGAGATTATGGGAGCAGTACTTC. This chain is built from TRBV6-1 and TRBJ2-7, with 9 middle bases fitting TRBD2. After removal of 5 bases from V and 7 bases from J, the junction retains 9 bases not matched to a gene. The CDR3 goes from the cysteine to the phenylalanine over 14 residues. The read is trimmed to its CDR3 DNA, 42 bases read in frame from base 1. Sequences MNHNS (CDR1) and SASEGT (CDR2) are obtained from the germline V gene.